Listed below are T cell receptor beta chains from one sample, sequenced in a study of cytomegalovirus exposure and HLA in healthy donors. Some clones are missing from TCRdb's copy, which holds only in-frame ones; the method was immunoSEQ multiplex PCR. The table includes about 160,000 clones, 55% to 80% detected once. The sample comprised PBMCs. All receptors come from a woman aged 18-29 years in good health and CMV-seropositive. CDR3s include the opening cysteine and the closing phenylalanine or tryptophan. The D gene is left open where the match is weak. Rows may omit the clone size; those that give it use once, few, many or a size class.

j_gene: TRBJ2-5
d_gene: TRBD2
v_gene: TRBV5-1
abundance: few
CDR3nt: TGCGCCAGCAGCCCCGGGACTAGCGGGAGTGGGGAGACCCAGTACTTC
CDR3aa: CASSPGTSGSGETQYF

j_gene: TRBJ2-1
d_gene: NA
v_gene: TRBV4-1
abundance: NA
CDR3nt: TGCGCCAGCAGCCAAGCTATCATAGGCAACAATGAGCGGTTCTTC
CDR3aa: CASSQAIIGNNERFF

j_gene: TRBJ1-3
d_gene: NA
v_gene: TRBV27
abundance: NA
CDR3nt: TGTGCCAGCAGTACAGGTTACTCTGGAAACACCATATATTTT
CDR3aa: CASSTGYSGNTIYF

j_gene: TRBJ1-4
d_gene: NA
v_gene: TRBV7-7
abundance: few
CDR3nt: TGTGCTAGCAGCCCCGGAGTGCTACCAAATGAAAAACTGTTTTTT
CDR3aa: CASSPGVLPNEKLFF

j_gene: TRBJ2-2
d_gene: NA
v_gene: TRBV7-9
abundance: NA
CDR3nt: TGTGCCAGCAGCTGGACGGGACTCTCCGTCACCGGGGAGCTGTTTTTT
CDR3aa: CASSWTGLSVTGELFF

j_gene: TRBJ2-1
d_gene: TRBD1
v_gene: TRBV7-9
abundance: NA
CDR3nt: TGTGCCAGCAGCTTAGGACAGGGGACCGACAATGAGCAGTTCTTC
CDR3aa: CASSLGQGTDNEQFF

j_gene: TRBJ2-5
d_gene: TRBD1
v_gene: TRBV5-5
abundance: NA
CDR3nt: TGTGCCAGCAGCTTGACCCCCGACAGGGGAGGAGAGACCCAGTACTTC
CDR3aa: CASSLTPDRGGETQYF

j_gene: TRBJ2-2
d_gene: NA
v_gene: TRBV5-4
abundance: few
CDR3nt: TGTGCCAGCAGCCCCGGGACAACGAACACCGGGGAGCTGTTTTTT
CDR3aa: CASSPGTTNTGELFF

j_gene: TRBJ2-3
d_gene: NA
v_gene: TRBV28
abundance: NA
CDR3nt: TGTGCCAGCAGTGAGTTTCGGAACCTCGGGGCGCGGGGAATAGATACGCAGTATTTT
CDR3aa: CASSEFRNLGARGIDTQYF

j_gene: TRBJ2-5
d_gene: NA
v_gene: TRBV10-1
abundance: few
CDR3nt: TGCGCCAGCAGTGAGAACAGGCGGGAGACCCAGTACTTC
CDR3aa: CASSENRRETQYF

j_gene: TRBJ1-1
d_gene: NA
v_gene: TRBV29-1
abundance: NA
CDR3nt: TGCAGCGCTGCTGTGACATTGAACACTGAAGCTTTCTTT
CDR3aa: CSAAVTLNTEAFF

j_gene: TRBJ2-5
d_gene: NA
v_gene: TRBV5-1
abundance: NA
CDR3nt: TGCGCCAGCAGTGACAGCCAAGAGACCCAGTACTTC
CDR3aa: CASSDSQETQYF

j_gene: TRBJ2-7
d_gene: TRBD2
v_gene: TRBV10-3
abundance: NA
CDR3nt: TGTGCCATCAGTGACTACCAGCGGGATACGACCGAGCAGTACTTC
CDR3aa: CAISDYQRDTTEQYF

j_gene: TRBJ1-1
d_gene: NA
v_gene: TRBV7-9
abundance: NA
CDR3nt: TGTGCCAGCAGCTTGACAATGAACACTGAAGCTTTCTTT
CDR3aa: CASSLTMNTEAFF

j_gene: TRBJ2-2
d_gene: NA
v_gene: TRBV19
abundance: once
CDR3nt: TGTGCCAGCCTGAGGGGGACCGGGGAGCTGTTTTTT
CDR3aa: CASLRGTGELFF

j_gene: TRBJ2-1
d_gene: NA
v_gene: TRBV27
abundance: few
CDR3nt: TGTGCCAGCAGTTTGTCGGGTGGGAAGGGGGAGTTCTTC
CDR3aa: CASSLSGGKGEFF

j_gene: TRBJ2-3
d_gene: NA
v_gene: TRBV5-1
abundance: NA
CDR3nt: TGCGCCAGCAGCTTGGTTAGTTCGGTGAGCACAGATACGCAGTATTTT
CDR3aa: CASSLVSSVSTDTQYF

j_gene: TRBJ2-2
d_gene: NA
v_gene: TRBV7-6
abundance: NA
CDR3nt: TGTGCCAGCAGCTTAGCGCGCACTTTCACCGGGGAGCTGTTTTTT
CDR3aa: CASSLARTFTGELFF

j_gene: TRBJ2-3
d_gene: TRBD2
v_gene: TRBV7-2
abundance: NA
CDR3nt: TGTGCCAGCAGGGATTGGGGACTAGCGGGGGGGCAGTCAGCAGATACGCAGTATTTT
CDR3aa: CASRDWGLAGGQSADTQYF

j_gene: TRBJ2-7
d_gene: NA
v_gene: TRBV27
abundance: NA
CDR3nt: TGTGCCAGCAGTTTAAAGTCTAGCTACGAGCAGTACTTC
CDR3aa: CASSLKSSYEQYF

j_gene: TRBJ1-3
d_gene: TRBD1
v_gene: TRBV5-4
abundance: NA
CDR3nt: TGTGCCAGCAGCCCCGGGACAGGGGCCGGAAACACCATATATTTT
CDR3aa: CASSPGTGAGNTIYF

j_gene: TRBJ2-7
d_gene: NA
v_gene: TRBV4-3
abundance: NA
CDR3nt: TGCGCCAGCAGCCAAGACCAGGCTAGCGTGGGGTACGAGCAGTACTTC
CDR3aa: CASSQDQASVGYEQYF

j_gene: TRBJ2-5
d_gene: NA
v_gene: TRBV11-2
abundance: NA
CDR3nt: TGTGCCAGCAGCTTAGGACTGGTTGTGGCAGAAGAGACCCAGTACTTC
CDR3aa: CASSLGLVVAEETQYF

j_gene: TRBJ1-2
d_gene: NA
v_gene: TRBV6-5
abundance: NA
CDR3nt: TGTGCCAGCAGTTACTCGATGGATGGAGGAGATGGCTACACCTTC
CDR3aa: CASSYSMDGGDGYTF

j_gene: TRBJ2-7
d_gene: TRBD1
v_gene: TRBV2
abundance: NA
CDR3nt: TGTGCCAGCAGCAGGACAGGGAGTAGCGAGCAGTACTTC
CDR3aa: CASSRTGSSEQYF

j_gene: TRBJ2-5
d_gene: NA
v_gene: TRBV4-1
abundance: NA
CDR3nt: TGCGCCAGCTCACTACTCGAGGGCAGACAAGAGACCCAGTACTTC
CDR3aa: CASSLLEGRQETQYF

j_gene: TRBJ1-4
d_gene: NA
v_gene: TRBV2
abundance: NA
CDR3nt: TGTGCCAGCAGACAGGAAACTGGAGAAAAACTGTTTTTT
CDR3aa: CASRQETGEKLFF

j_gene: TRBJ2-7
d_gene: TRBD2
v_gene: TRBV10-3
abundance: NA
CDR3nt: TGTGCCATCAGTGAGTCCCCCGGGACTAGCGGGAGACGCCACTCCTACGAGCAGTACTTC
CDR3aa: CAISESPGTSGRRHSYEQYF

j_gene: TRBJ1-5
d_gene: NA
v_gene: TRBV27
abundance: NA
CDR3nt: TGTGCCAGCAGTTTAGGGCAGGCTGGCAATCAGCCCCAGCATTTT
CDR3aa: CASSLGQAGNQPQHF

j_gene: TRBJ2-2
d_gene: TRBD2
v_gene: TRBV7-6
abundance: NA
CDR3nt: TGTGCCAGCAGCCCCGCGGGGCGGGGGGGCGGGGAGCTGTTTTTT
CDR3aa: CASSPAGRGGGELFF

j_gene: TRBJ1-2
d_gene: NA
v_gene: TRBV10-2
abundance: NA
CDR3nt: TGCGCCAGTCTAGCGGACGGTAACTATGGCTACACCTTC
CDR3aa: CASLADGNYGYTF

j_gene: TRBJ2-1
d_gene: NA
v_gene: TRBV30
abundance: NA
CDR3nt: TGTGCCTGGACCCTCGGGTCCTCATCCTACGGGGGAGAGCAGTTCTTC
CDR3aa: CAWTLGSSSYGGEQFF

j_gene: TRBJ1-2
d_gene: NA
v_gene: TRBV7-2
abundance: NA
CDR3nt: TGTGCCAGCAGCTTCCGGGGGGCCTCTAACTATGGCTACACCTTC
CDR3aa: CASSFRGASNYGYTF

j_gene: TRBJ2-2
d_gene: NA
v_gene: TRBV19
abundance: NA
CDR3nt: TGTGCCAGTAGGGCAGGGCCCGGGGAGCTGTTTTTT
CDR3aa: CASRAGPGELFF

j_gene: TRBJ1-2
d_gene: NA
v_gene: TRBV30
abundance: NA
CDR3nt: TGTGCCGGGCAGGGCGGGGATTGTGGCTACACCTTC
CDR3aa: CAGQGGDCGYTF

j_gene: TRBJ1-1
d_gene: NA
v_gene: TRBV30
abundance: NA
CDR3nt: TGTGCCTGGAGTGTGGGGGGGAACACTGAAGCTTTCTTT
CDR3aa: CAWSVGGNTEAFF

j_gene: TRBJ2-1
d_gene: NA
v_gene: TRBV7-7
abundance: NA
CDR3nt: TGTGCTAGCAGCCTCTATGTGGGGCTCAGTTTCGATGAGCAGTTCTTC
CDR3aa: CASSLYVGLSFDEQFF

j_gene: TRBJ2-7
d_gene: TRBD2
v_gene: TRBV5-1
abundance: NA
CDR3nt: TGCGCCAGCGCCAATGGGCTAGCGGGAGGCGAGCAGTACTTC
CDR3aa: CASANGLAGGEQYF

j_gene: TRBJ1-4
d_gene: NA
v_gene: TRBV5-1
abundance: few
CDR3nt: TGCGCCAGCAGCTTGGGGCCGGGTAATGAAAAACTGTTTTTT
CDR3aa: CASSLGPGNEKLFF

j_gene: TRBJ2-7
d_gene: TRBD1
v_gene: TRBV7-9
abundance: NA
CDR3nt: TGTGCCAGCAGCGGGACAGGGCCCTACGAGCAGTACTTC
CDR3aa: CASSGTGPYEQYF

j_gene: TRBJ2-7
d_gene: NA
v_gene: TRBV13
abundance: once
CDR3nt: TGTGCCAGCAGCTTTAATTACGGTGCGCTCTCCTACGAGCAGTACTTC
CDR3aa: CASSFNYGALSYEQYF

j_gene: TRBJ1-2
d_gene: TRBD1
v_gene: TRBV28
abundance: NA
CDR3nt: TGTGCCAGCAGTTCCGGACAGGGGCTGACTAACTATGGCTACACCTTC
CDR3aa: CASSSGQGLTNYGYTF

j_gene: TRBJ2-1
d_gene: NA
v_gene: TRBV5-4
abundance: NA
CDR3nt: TGTGCCAGCAGCGGGGAGTCATCCTACAATGAGCAGTTCTTC
CDR3aa: CASSGESSYNEQFF

j_gene: TRBJ2-7
d_gene: NA
v_gene: TRBV6-5
abundance: few
CDR3nt: TGTGCCAGCAGTTTATCGGCAGGAGGGTCCTACGAGCAGTACTTC
CDR3aa: CASSLSAGGSYEQYF

j_gene: TRBJ2-1
d_gene: NA
v_gene: TRBV7-2
abundance: few
CDR3nt: TGTGCCAGCAGCTTAGGGGGGCGGAATGAGCAGTTCTTC
CDR3aa: CASSLGGRNEQFF

j_gene: TRBJ2-2
d_gene: TRBD2
v_gene: TRBV15
abundance: NA
CDR3nt: TGTGCCACCAGCAGCCTTGGACTAGCCACATCCACCGGGGAGCTGTTTTTT
CDR3aa: CATSSLGLATSTGELFF

j_gene: TRBJ1-1
d_gene: NA
v_gene: TRBV6-5
abundance: NA
CDR3nt: TGTGCCAGCAGTTATGGGCCGAACACTGAAGCTTTCTTT
CDR3aa: CASSYGPNTEAFF

j_gene: TRBJ1-2
d_gene: NA
v_gene: TRBV7-8
abundance: NA
CDR3nt: TGTGCCAGCAGCCTTACGCGGAGCAGCTATGGCTACACCTTC
CDR3aa: CASSLTRSSYGYTF

j_gene: TRBJ1-1
d_gene: TRBD1
v_gene: TRBV5-1
abundance: NA
CDR3nt: TGCGCCAGCAGCTTGGAACCTCCGGGACAGGGCTTCATGAACACTGAAGCTTTCTTT
CDR3aa: CASSLEPPGQGFMNTEAFF

j_gene: TRBJ2-3
d_gene: TRBD2
v_gene: TRBV6-5
abundance: NA
CDR3nt: TGTGCCAGCTCGGGACTAGCGGGGGTGGCAGATACGCAGTATTTT
CDR3aa: CASSGLAGVADTQYF

j_gene: TRBJ2-7
d_gene: NA
v_gene: TRBV10-2
abundance: NA
CDR3nt: TGCGCCAGCAGTGAGTATATAGGAGCAGGGCTCGAGCAGTACTTC
CDR3aa: CASSEYIGAGLEQYF

j_gene: TRBJ1-2
d_gene: NA
v_gene: TRBV2
abundance: NA
CDR3nt: TGTGCCAGCTTGGACAGAAACTATGGCTACACCTTC
CDR3aa: CASLDRNYGYTF

j_gene: TRBJ1-1
d_gene: NA
v_gene: TRBV6-5
abundance: NA
CDR3nt: TGTGCCAGCATCAAAGGTGGCAGGGGCTTAACTGAAGCTTTCTTT
CDR3aa: CASIKGGRGLTEAFF